This entry describes one T cell receptor beta chain. What it binds is not known. Separate cDNA molecules each had unique molecular identifiers attached to them. TCRdb ran MiXCR on the 5' RACE reads and lists one entry per CDR3 protein. The sample lists about 60,000 distinct CDR3 sequences; 8.9% were seen once. V lost 0 bases and J lost 12, with 9 bases in between. The CDR3 contains 12 residues. Germline CDR1 is SGHVS and CDR2 is FQNEAQ. This specimen comes from a study of early T cells in non-severe SARS-CoV-2 infection. Study information: Investigators sequenced bulk RNA drawn from unsorted whole blood, and chains remained unpaired.

Study outcomes and limitations: Private and CD4 specificities were missed by VDJdb matching, which favored anti-spike CD8 responses.

The sequence derives from an adult who was a healthcare worker with PCR-confirmed SARS-CoV-2 infection or an uninfected control (not recorded which). The chain joins TRBV7-8 to TRBJ2-1; D perhaps matches TRBD2 (6 bases). Material for sequencing was whole blood. CDR3 nucleotides: TGTGCCAGCAGCTTAGCCGCGGGGTGGCAGTTCTTC. It is translated as CASSLAAGWQFF.